This is a list of T cell receptor beta chains from one sample in a study of blood T cell repertoires in COVID-19. The method was immunoSEQ multiplex PCR; TCRdb's version includes in-frame clones alone and lacks a portion of them. This table holds under 250,000 clones, about four fifths found once. The sequencing input was peripheral blood. These receptors were taken from a man aged 35 to 55 with active or convalescent COVID-19. The CDR3 runs from the conserved cysteine through the conserved F or W. Each record gives: D gene, CDR3 length, V gene, clone size, J gene, CDR3 protein, CDR3 DNA. D genes are given only for firm matches. Only part of the rows carry a size: once, few, many, or a class if the clone is expanded.

TRBD1,15,TRBV5-4,NA,TRBJ1-1,CASILEQGGSTEAFF,TGTGCCAGCATCCTGGAACAGGGGGGTAGCACTGAAGCTTTCTTT
NA,14,TRBV3-1/TRBV3-2,NA,TRBJ2-7,CASSQGPSGYEQYF,TGTGCCAGCAGCCAAGGCCCCTCGGGCTACGAGCAGTACTTC
NA,17,TRBV5-1,NA,TRBJ2-1,CASSSTGLYLSYNEQFF,TGCGCCAGCAGCTCAACAGGGCTGTATCTCTCCTACAATGAGCAGTTCTTC
TRBD1,16,TRBV30,NA,TRBJ1-1,CAWNLPGQGLNTEAFF,TGTGCCTGGAATTTACCGGGACAGGGACTTAACACTGAAGCTTTCTTT
NA,13,TRBV30,NA,TRBJ1-1,CAWSTTGPDEAFF,TGTGCCTGGAGTACAACAGGACCCGATGAAGCTTTCTTT
TRBD2,15,TRBV6-5,NA,TRBJ2-5,CASSYGVAGVETQYF,TGTGCCAGCAGTTACGGGGTAGCGGGGGTAGAGACCCAGTACTTC
TRBD1,15,TRBV14,NA,TRBJ2-5,CASTRGQGYQETQYF,TGTGCCAGTACAAGGGGACAGGGGTACCAAGAGACCCAGTACTTC
NA,16,TRBV18,NA,TRBJ2-7,CASSPRNEGRGYEQYF,TGTGCCAGCTCACCCAGAAACGAAGGGAGAGGATACGAGCAGTACTTC
NA,16,TRBV19,once,TRBJ1-1,CASSTLQGGGNTEAFF,TGTGCCAGTAGTACACTACAGGGAGGGGGAAACACTGAAGCTTTCTTT
TRBD1,16,TRBV4-3,NA,TRBJ1-2,CASSQAGDSINYGYTF,TGCGCCAGCAGCCAAGCAGGGGACAGCATTAACTATGGCTACACCTTC
TRBD1,14,TRBV9,few,TRBJ1-1,CASSAGDSRIEAFF,TGTGCCAGCAGCGCGGGGGACAGCCGTATAGAAGCTTTCTTT